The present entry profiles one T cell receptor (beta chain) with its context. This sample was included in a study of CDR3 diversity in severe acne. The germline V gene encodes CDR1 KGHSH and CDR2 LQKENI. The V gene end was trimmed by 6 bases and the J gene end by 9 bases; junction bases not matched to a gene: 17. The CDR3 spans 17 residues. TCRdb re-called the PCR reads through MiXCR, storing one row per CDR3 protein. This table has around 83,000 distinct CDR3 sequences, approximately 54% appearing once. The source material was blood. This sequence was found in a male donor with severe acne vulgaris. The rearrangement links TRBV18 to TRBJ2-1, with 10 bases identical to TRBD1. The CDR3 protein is CASSQYERTGGLGEQFF. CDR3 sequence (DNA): TGTGCCAGCTCTCAATACGAAAGGACAGGGGGATTAGGTGAGCAGTTCTTC.